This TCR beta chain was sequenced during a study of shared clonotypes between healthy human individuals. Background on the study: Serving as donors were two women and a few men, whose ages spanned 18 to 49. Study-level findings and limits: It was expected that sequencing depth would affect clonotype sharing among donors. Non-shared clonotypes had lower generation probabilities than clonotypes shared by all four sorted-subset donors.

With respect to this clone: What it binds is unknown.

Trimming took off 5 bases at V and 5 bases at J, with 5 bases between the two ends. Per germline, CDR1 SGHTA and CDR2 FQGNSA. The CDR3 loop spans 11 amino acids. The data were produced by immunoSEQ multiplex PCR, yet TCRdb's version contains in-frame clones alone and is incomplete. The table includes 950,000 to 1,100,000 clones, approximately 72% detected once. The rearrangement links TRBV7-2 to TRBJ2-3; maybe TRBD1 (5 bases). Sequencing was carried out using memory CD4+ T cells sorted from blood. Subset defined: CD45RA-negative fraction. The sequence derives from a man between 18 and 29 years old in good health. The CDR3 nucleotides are TGTGCCAGCAGCCAGGGAGATACGCAGTATTTT. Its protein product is CASSQGDTQYF.